This entry concerns a single T cell receptor (beta chain). Its antigen remains unidentified. Data came from immunoSEQ multiplex PCR; TCRdb stores just in-frame clones and leaves some out. Of tens of thousands of clones in the sample, roughly 94% are singletons; the top ten hold roughly 1.4%. This sample was included in a study of cytomegalovirus exposure and HLA in healthy donors. Study conclusions and caveats: Most TCR sequences showed up rarely, but some public TCRs showed up in many donors. It was confirmed in vitro that a few of the CMV-associated chains were specific for CMV antigens.

The TCR comes from a man aged 18-30 years in good health and CMV-seropositive. The sequencing sample was made of PBMCs.

In nucleotides, the CDR3 is TGTGCCAGCGGTCTAGAGAGGACTGAAGCTTTCTTT. This sequence encodes CASGLERTEAFF. The chain carries TRBV6-4 and TRBJ1-1; D is uncertain. Trimming removed 8 bases from V and 5 bases from J, with 12 bases in between. Germline CDR1 and CDR2: MRHNA and SNTAGT. The CDR3 length is 12 residues.